The clone carrying this TCR beta chain was detected ten times or more. The antigen is undetermined. The sample is drawn from a study of regulatory T cells in long-lasting Graves disease. Study-level results: TCR diversity was lower in persistent than newly diagnosed Graves' disease.

Noted time point: persistent/refractory GD, antithyroid drugs over 5 years with positive TRAb. There was RNA extracted from PBMCs, and the TCR library was made from it. Graves' disease diagnosis was established per American Thyroid Association guidelines. Through Arm-PCR of CDR3 regions and iRepertoire HTBI primers, TCR beta libraries were built. TCRdb processed the multiplex PCR reads anew with MiXCR; each CDR3 protein has one entry. Of roughly 450,000 distinct CDR3 sequences in the sample, 22% were seen once. Trimming stripped 3 bases from V and 4 bases from J, with 10 bases between. The CDR3 is 13 residues long. Germline lookup yields CDR1 MDHEN and CDR2 SYDVKM.

This clonotype originated in a female donor with Graves disease. The sample was peripheral blood mononuclear cells (PBMCs), taken when the disease was refractory, from a patient treated with antithyroid drugs. The chain employs TRBV28 and TRBJ2-7; D unresolved. The DNA for the CDR3 is TGTGCCAGCAGTTTCTCGCCCACGTACGAGCAGTACTTC. This sequence encodes CASSFSPTYEQYF.